These 12 T cell receptor beta chains were sequenced from one sample in a study of shared clonotypes between healthy human individuals. Clones were read by immunoSEQ multiplex PCR, and TCRdb kept only the in-frame ones, dropping some. Among 980,000 or so clones listed, about three quarters were seen once. The sample was memory CD4+ T cells sorted from blood. As to subset: CD45RA-negative fraction. These TCRs come from a man aged 18-30 years in good health.

This chain joins TRBV11-3 and TRBJ2-1; the D gene is possibly TRBD1 (5 bases). In germline, CDR1 is SGHNT, CDR2 YENEEA. V lost 5 bases and J 2 bases, leaving 13 bases between the germline ends. The CDR3 runs 15 residues. CDR3 in amino acids: CASSPRKGTYNEQFF. DNA for the CDR3: TGTGCCAGCAGCCCCCGAAAGGGGACCTACAATGAGCAGTTCTTC.

This clone was seen once. The chain is built from TRBV5-1 and TRBJ1-2; D is unclear. The ends were cut back, 2 bases at V and 3 bases at J, with 11 bases in the middle. This CDR3 is 14 amino acids long. The germline V gene has CDR1 SGHRS and CDR2 YFSETQ. The DNA of the CDR3 is TGCGCCAGCAGCTTTGGAACGTTTGACTATGGCTACACCTTC. Translation: CASSFGTFDYGYTF.

The genes are TRBV11-2 and TRBJ2-2; 11 bases are a match to TRBD2. The CDR3 loop spans 15 amino acids. Germline lookup yields CDR1 SGHAT and CDR2 FQNNGV. The ends lost 5 bases at V and 3 bases at J; junction bases unmatched: 2. The chain's CDR3 is CASSQTSGDTGELFF. CDR3 nucleotides: TGTGCCAGCAGCCAGACTAGCGGGGACACCGGGGAGCTGTTTTTT.

The CDR3: CASHTGGSGANVLTF. CDR3 coding DNA: TGCGCCAGCCACACAGGGGGCTCTGGGGCCAACGTCCTGACTTTC. The genes are TRBV5-1 and TRBJ2-6, with TRBD1 identical over 8 bases. With V trimmed by 7 bases and J by 0 bases, 3 bases remained unmatched. The CDR3 runs to 15 residues. From germline, CDR1 is SGHRS and CDR2 YFSETQ.

The gene calls are TRBV6-5 and TRBJ1-3, with 7 bases aligning to TRBD1. The CDR3 runs 15 residues. Per germline, CDR1 MNHEY and CDR2 SVGAGI. J was trimmed by 4 bases and V by 2 bases; bases with no gene match: 5. The CDR3, as DNA: TGTGCCAGCAGTTACGCAGGGGGGAAGGGAAACACCATATATTTT. The encoded protein is CASSYAGGKGNTIYF.

This rearrangement joins TRBV19 to TRBJ1-2, with D perhaps matching TRBD1 (5 bases). The CDR3 totals 14 residues. Germline V gene sequence: CDR1 LNHDA, CDR2 SQIVND (reference sequence). V lost 3 bases and J lost 6, with 14 bases in between. The CDR3 DNA follows: TGTGCCAGTAGTATGCAGGGACCAAGGAATGGCTACACCTTC. Translation gives CASSMQGPRNGYTF.

V gene TRBV6-5 combines with J gene TRBJ2-5; 9 nucleotides line up with TRBD2. The junction had 1 base not matched to a gene; V was cut back by 6 bases and J by 5 bases. This CDR3 has 12 residues. Germline V gene lookup returns CDR1 MNHEY and CDR2 SVGAGI. In nucleotides, the CDR3 is TGTGCCAGCAGGAGCGGGGGGGAGACCCAGTACTTC. The encoded protein is CASRSGGETQYF.

This clone is a singleton in its sample. The chain combines TRBV20-1 with TRBJ1-4, with no clear D. The germline V gene has CDR1 DFQATT and CDR2 SNEGSKA (reference sequence). The CDR3 consists of 11 residues. V was trimmed by 5 bases and J by 7 bases, leaving 8 bases between them. The DNA for the CDR3 is TGCAGTGCTCCGGGTCGTGAAAAACTGTTTTTT. This gives the protein CSAPGREKLFF.

This chain joins TRBV6-5 and TRBJ1-2; possibly TRBD1 for D (5 bases). The CDR3 is made up of 15 amino acids. CDR1 is MNHEY, CDR2 SVGAGI, per germline. V lost 0 bases and J 6 bases, leaving 14 bases between the germline ends. CDR3 bases: TGTGCCAGCAGTTACTCTAAAAGGCCAGGGCATGGCTACACCTTC. This translates into CASSYSKRPGHGYTF.

The CDR3, as DNA: TGTGCCAGCTCATCCTCAGGGGTCACTGAAGCTTTCTTT. Translating it yields CASSSSGVTEAFF. This chain links TRBV18 with TRBJ1-1, with D possibly being TRBD1 (6 bases). The V end was cut by 5 bases, the J end by 4 bases, with 11 bases between. The CDR3 length is 13 residues. CDR1 KGHSH and CDR2 LQKENI come from the germline V gene.

This chain uses TRBV11-2 with TRBJ1-3; TRBD1 might be the D (5 bases). V was pared by 3 bases and J by 1 base, with 10 bases between. Per germline, CDR1 SGHAT and CDR2 FQNNGV. This CDR3 region has 15 residues. CDR3 sequence: CASSFGRGSGNTIYF. DNA for the CDR3: TGTGCCAGCAGCTTTGGGAGGGGTTCTGGAAACACCATATATTTT. The whole variable domain, filled in from reference TRBV11-2 and TRBJ1-3, reads EAGVAQSPRYKIIEKRQSVAFWCNPISGHATLYWYQQILGQGPKLLIQFQNNGVVDDSQLPKDRFSAERLKGVDSTLKIQPAKLEDSAVYLCASSFGRGSGNTIYFGEGSWLTVV.

As DNA, the CDR3 is TGTGCCAGCAGTGGGGACAGGGAGAATCAGCCCCAGCATTTT. Translated: CASSGDRENQPQHF. J is TRBJ1-5 and V is TRBV6-1; 9 bases agree with TRBD1. Germline assignment: CDR1 MNHNS and CDR2 SASEGT. V lost 4 bases and J lost 4; bases outside the gene matches: 2. This CDR3 spans 14 amino acids.